Below are 28 T cell receptor beta chains sequenced from a single sample in a study of a mutant IDH1 vaccine in newly diagnosed glioma. Assay: immunoSEQ multiplex PCR; the TCRdb copy retains only in-frame clones and omits some. The table includes some 64,000 clones, around 84% detected once. Documented time point: week 11, during vaccination. Mutant IDH1 20-mer peptide, at 300 ug, made up each vaccine dose, with topical imiquimod. What these receptors recognize is not known. Source: PBMCs, taken from a glioma patient whose treatment included an IDH1 peptide vaccine. All receptors come from a woman aged 50 to 60 with glioma.

The V and J genes are TRBV7-9 and TRBJ2-2; D gene unclear. This CDR3 has 14 residues. Germline CDR1 and CDR2: SEHNR and FQNEAQ (reference sequence). Trimming took off 7 bases at V and 6 bases at J, with 15 bases between the two ends. CDR3 bases: TGTGCCAGCACCCAAGAAGGATTTCCCGGGGAGCTGTTTTTT. Residues: CASTQEGFPGELFF.

The chain combines TRBV6-5 with TRBJ1-4; no reliable D call. The CDR3 loop spans 14 amino acids. V lost 4 bases to trimming and J lost 6 bases, with 12 bases between them. The germline CDR1 and CDR2 sequences are MNHEY and SVGAGI. CDR3 sequence reads: CASSLILGYEKLFF. The CDR3 DNA reads TGTGCCAGCAGTTTGATATTGGGTTATGAAAAACTGTTTTTT.

The chain combines TRBV7-6 with TRBJ2-7; 9 bases map to TRBD1. Germline CDR1 is SGHVS and CDR2 is FNYEAQ. This CDR3 comprises 14 residues. V was pared by 1 base and J by 6 bases, with 4 bases of the junction left unmatched. The DNA of the CDR3 is TGTGCCAGCAGCTTAGGGGACAGGGATATCGAGCAGTACTTC. This sequence encodes CASSLGDRDIEQYF.

This clone was seen only once. The chain uses TRBV9 and TRBJ2-5; 8 bases agree with TRBD2. The V segment lost 4 bases and the J segment 0 bases; nucleotides outside the gene matches: 11. Germline V gives CDR1 SGDLS, CDR2 YYNGEE. The CDR3 runs 17 residues. In DNA form, the CDR3 reads TGTGCCAGCAGCCCTACCGACCGGGGGGGGAACCAAGAGACCCAGTACTTC. Encoded protein: CASSPTDRGGNQETQYF.

The chain is built from TRBV7-2 and TRBJ1-2; 7 nucleotides agree with TRBD1. The CDR3 loop spans 13 amino acids. The V and J ends lost 5 bases and 8 bases, in that order; junction bases with no gene match: 8. Germline V lookup: CDR1 SGHTA, CDR2 FQGNSA. CDR3 nucleotides: TGTGCCAGCAGCCGGGACAGCGTGGGGGGCTACACCTTC. As protein: CASSRDSVGGYTF.

The chain recombines TRBV9 with TRBJ2-1; no definite D call. This CDR3 comprises 15 residues. Germline V gene lookup returns CDR1 SGDLS and CDR2 YYNGEE. V was clipped by 0 bases and J by 0 bases, with 7 bases between them. The CDR3 DNA sequence: TGTGCCAGCAGCGTAGCTTCGAGCTCCTACAATGAGCAGTTCTTC. Translation gives CASSVASSSYNEQFF.

V is TRBV5-1 and J is TRBJ2-1, with 7 bases lining up with TRBD1. Germline loops: CDR1 SGHRS, CDR2 YFSETQ. The CDR3 covers 15 residues. V lost 4 bases, J lost 10 bases, and 14 bases stayed unmatched. As DNA, the CDR3 is TGCGCCAGCAGCCCCTCCGGGACAGTCCCAGGGGAGCAGTTCTTC. This encodes CASSPSGTVPGEQFF.

The gene calls are TRBV19 and TRBJ2-7; unclear D gene. CDR1 is LNHDA, CDR2 SQIVND, per germline (reference sequence). V was pared by 4 bases and J by 4 bases, with 11 bases between. This CDR3 has 13 residues. In DNA form, the CDR3 reads TGTGCCAGTAGTACCGGAACGGAGTACGAGCAGTACTTC. Protein product: CASSTGTEYEQYF.

The count of this clone is one. The rearrangement links TRBV5-6 to TRBJ2-7; tentatively, D is TRBD1 (5 bases). The germline V gene has CDR1 SGHDT and CDR2 YYEEEE. V lost 3 bases and J lost 6, with 13 bases in between. This CDR3 is built from 13 residues. CDR3 residues: CASSWIVDTEQYF. CDR3 coding DNA: TGTGCCAGCAGCTGGATCGTGGACACCGAGCAGTACTTC.

This clone was recorded once. DNA of the CDR3: TGTGCCAGCAGTCGGGGACAGGGGGCTAGTCAGCCCCAGCATTTT. Protein product: CASSRGQGASQPQHF. The V call is TRBV11-2, the J call TRBJ1-5, with 12 bases matching TRBD1. J lost 6 bases, V lost 6 bases, and 6 bases had no gene match. The CDR3 is made up of 15 amino acids. Germline V gene sequence: CDR1 SGHAT, CDR2 FQNNGV.

The gene calls are TRBV29-1 and TRBJ2-7, with 10 bases that match TRBD2. Per the germline V gene, CDR1 is SQVTM and CDR2 is ANQGSEA. The ends lost 6 bases at V and 3 bases at J; junction bases unmatched: 5. The CDR3 is 13 amino acids. CDR3 DNA: TGCAGCGTGATCGGGACTAGCGTCTACGAGCAGTACTTC. It specifies CSVIGTSVYEQYF.

As for this clone: This same CDR3 is encoded by further DNA sequences in the sample. The V gene is TRBV2, the J gene TRBJ2-5; D remains unclear. CDR3 length equals 11 residues. Germline loops: CDR1 SNHLY, CDR2 FYNNEI. The V gene lost 5 bases and the J gene lost 5 bases, with 6 bases spanning the gap. The CDR3 sequence is CASSLSETQYF. The CDR3 coding sequence is TGTGCCAGCAGTCTAAGCGAGACCCAGTACTTC.

V gene TRBV2 combines with J gene TRBJ1-1, with D hard to call. The germline gives CDR1 SNHLY, CDR2 FYNNEI. This CDR3 is built from 17 residues. Trimming stripped 6 bases from V and 1 base from J, with 21 bases between. Here the CDR3 reads CASRAPGKAKGNTEAFF. DNA of the CDR3: TGTGCCAGCAGGGCCCCTGGGAAGGCGAAGGGGAACACTGAAGCTTTCTTT.

V gene TRBV7-9 combines with J gene TRBJ2-1, with TRBD1 matching 7 bases. Germline CDR1 and CDR2: SEHNR and FQNEAQ (reference sequence). The CDR3 extends over 13 amino acids. Trimming took 5 bases from V and 4 from J; bases not matched to a gene: 2. CDR3 protein: CASSTTGYNEQFF. In DNA, the CDR3 is TGTGCCAGCAGCACGACAGGGTACAATGAGCAGTTCTTC.

The chain couples TRBV5-5 to TRBJ2-7; 7 nucleotides align to TRBD1. CDR3 length equals 15 residues. Germline assignment: CDR1 SGHKS and CDR2 YYEKEE (reference sequence). V shed 6 bases, J shed 6 bases, and the junction held 15 bases outside the gene matches. The CDR3 is CASILDRVKGSEQYF. The CDR3, as DNA: TGTGCCAGCATCCTCGACAGGGTAAAAGGAAGCGAGCAGTACTTC.

The rearrangement links TRBV7-2 to TRBJ1-2; D gene unclear. The CDR3 contains 14 residues. V lost 5 bases and J 5 bases, leaving 15 bases between the germline ends. Germline CDR1 is SGHTA and CDR2 is FQGNSA. The CDR3 nucleotides are TGTGCCAGCAGCGACCGGGCCCAATTTTATGGCTACACCTTC. Its translation: CASSDRAQFYGYTF.

The CDR3 DNA reads as TGTGCCTGGAGTGTAGGGTTGGAGGGCTACACCTTC. Protein: CAWSVGLEGYTF. The chain has TRBV30 and TRBJ1-2; D is unclear. Trimming left V 0 bases short and J 8 bases short, with 10 bases between. CDR3 size: 12 residues. CDR1 is GTSNPN and CDR2 is SVGIG in the germline V gene (reference sequence).

The CDR3 region has the DNA TGCGCCAGCAGCTTGGCACAGGGGTACACTGAAGCTTTCTTT. Protein product: CASSLAQGYTEAFF. The chain employs TRBV5-1 and TRBJ1-1; 7 bases fit TRBD1. Germline loops: CDR1 SGHRS, CDR2 YFSETQ. This CDR3 spans 14 amino acids. Trimming took 0 bases from V and 3 from J; bases not matched to a gene: 2.

The rearrangement uses TRBV29-1 and TRBJ2-6, with 7 bases that match TRBD1. Germline loops: CDR1 SQVTM, CDR2 ANQGSEA. V gave up 2 bases and J gave up 7 bases; unmatched junction bases: 2. The CDR3 covers 13 residues. CDR3 amino acids: CSVETGAANVLTF. The CDR3 DNA reads TGCAGCGTTGAAACAGGGGCTGCCAACGTCCTGACTTTC.

V usage is TRBV19 and J usage is TRBJ1-1; 9 positions agree with TRBD1. Looked up from germline, CDR1 is LNHDA and CDR2 is SQIVND (reference sequence). The CDR3 covers 15 residues. After removal of 8 bases from V and 1 base from J, the junction contained 8 bases not matched to a gene. The CDR3 protein is CASRFWGQGNTEAFF. The DNA for the CDR3 is TGTGCCAGTCGATTTTGGGGACAGGGGAACACTGAAGCTTTCTTT.

This clone appeared a few times. The J gene is TRBJ1-5, the V gene TRBV14, with unresolved D. Germline CDR1 SGHDN, CDR2 FVKESK. The CDR3 covers 13 residues. The V end lost 0 bases, the J end lost 6 bases, and 6 bases lay between the germline ends. Here the CDR3 reads CASSQDEAQPQHF. In DNA, the CDR3 is TGTGCCAGCAGCCAAGACGAGGCTCAGCCCCAGCATTTT. Looking up the rest from reference TRBV14 and TRBJ1-5 gives the full variable domain: EAGVTQFPSHSVIEKGQTVTLRCDPISGHDNLYWYRRVMGKEIKFLLHFVKESKQDESGMPNNRFLAERTGGTYSTLKVQPAELEDSGVYFCASSQDEAQPQHFGDGTRLSIL.

The genes are TRBV5-8 and TRBJ1-5; D unclear. CDR1 SGHTS and CDR2 YDEGEE come from the germline V gene. The CDR3 contains 14 residues. Trimming cost V 4 bases and J 4 bases, with 12 bases left between them. The CDR3 loop is CASSPWTDNQPQHF. CDR3 bases: TGTGCCAGCAGCCCCTGGACGGATAATCAGCCCCAGCATTTT.

The V call is TRBV7-2, the J call TRBJ2-1, with 11 positions matching TRBD2. V lost 5 bases to trimming and J lost 6 bases; unmatched junction nucleotides: 6. Germline CDR1 SGHTA, CDR2 FQGNSA. The CDR3 extends over 15 amino acids. The DNA for the CDR3 is TGTGCCAGCAGCCCGGGGACTAGCGGCCTCAATGAGCAGTTCTTC. Translation gives CASSPGTSGLNEQFF.

V and J are TRBV5-5 and TRBJ1-5, with D unclear. Between the trimmed V and J ends, which lost 5 bases and 3 bases, there was a span of 9 bases. CDR1 and CDR2 from the germline V gene are SGHKS and YYEKEE (reference sequence). This CDR3 has 13 residues. CDR3 nucleotide sequence: TGTGCCAGCAGTCAAACGACCAATCAGCCCCAGCATTTT. This sequence encodes CASSQTTNQPQHF.

The gene calls are TRBV19 and TRBJ2-1; TRBD2 agrees at 10 bases. V lost 7 bases, J lost 0 bases, and 3 bases stayed unmatched. The length of the CDR3 is 15 residues. In germline, CDR1 is LNHDA, CDR2 SQIVND (reference sequence). The CDR3 sequence: CASTSGSLSYNEQFF. The DNA of the CDR3 is TGTGCCAGTACTAGCGGGAGCCTCTCCTACAATGAGCAGTTCTTC.

The chain is built from TRBV23-1 and TRBJ2-3, with D possibly being TRBD2 (5 bases). TRBV23-1 is given ORF status, its function remaining uncertain. Between the trimmed V and J ends, which lost 8 bases and 0 bases, there was a span of 15 bases. CDR3 length equals 15 residues. In DNA form, the CDR3 reads TGCGCCAGCTCCCGGCGGGCAGCTAGCACAGATACGCAGTATTTT. Its translation is CASSRRAASTDTQYF.

The V call is TRBV6-1, the J call TRBJ1-4; 7 bases are a match to TRBD1. Trimming took 5 bases from V and 8 from J; bases not matched to a gene: 11. The CDR3 sequence is 15 residues long. CDR1 and CDR2 from the germline V gene are MNHNS and SASEGT. Written as DNA, the CDR3 is TGTGCCAGCAGTTTATACAGGGGTTCGGAGGAAAAACTGTTTTTT. It translates to CASSLYRGSEEKLFF.

The gene calls are TRBV9 and TRBJ1-2; possible D gene TRBD1, 5 bases. Germline lookup yields CDR1 SGDLS and CDR2 YYNGEE. The CDR3 contains 15 residues. Trimming took off 0 bases at V and 0 bases at J, with 9 bases between the two ends. DNA of the CDR3: TGTGCCAGCAGCGTAGCCAGGGCTTCTAACTATGGCTACACCTTC. Its translation is CASSVARASNYGYTF. The full variable domain, rest sourced from reference TRBV9 and TRBJ1-2, is DSGVTQTPKHLITATGQRVTLRCSPRSGDLSVYWYQQSLDQGLQFLIQYYNGEERAKGNILERFSAQQFPDLHSELNLSSLELGDSALYFCASSVARASNYGYTFGSGTRLTVV.